Below, 17 T cell receptor beta chains from the same sample are listed, as sequenced in a study of blood T cell repertoires in COVID-19. The method was immunoSEQ multiplex PCR; TCRdb's version includes in-frame clones alone and lacks a portion of them. Among about 360,000 clones listed, 88% were seen once. Sequencing input: PBMCs or T cells enriched from blood (not recorded which). Receptors were obtained from a woman aged 40 to 55 with acute COVID-19.

The chain has TRBV7-2 and TRBJ2-1, with 8 bases that match TRBD2. The CDR3 has 14 residues. V shed 5 bases, J shed 2 bases, and the junction held 2 bases outside the gene matches. In germline, CDR1 is SGHTA, CDR2 FQGNSA. The chain's CDR3 is CASSRGGPYNEQFF. CDR3 in DNA: TGTGCCAGCAGCCGCGGGGGGCCCTACAATGAGCAGTTCTTC.

V is TRBV19 and J is TRBJ1-3, with D uncertain. Deletions cut 3 bases from V and 1 base from J, with 10 bases between. This CDR3 is 15 amino acids long. In germline, CDR1 is LNHDA, CDR2 SQIVND (reference sequence). The chain's CDR3 is CASSIGLISGNTIYF. CDR3 in DNA: TGTGCCAGTAGTATCGGACTGATATCTGGAAACACCATATATTTT.

The chain carries TRBV18 and TRBJ1-2, with a weak D call TRBD1 (6 bases). The CDR3 extends over 12 amino acids. V lost 11 bases and J lost 5, with 15 bases in between. The germline V gene encodes CDR1 KGHSH and CDR2 LQKENI. The DNA for the CDR3 is TGTGCCGGTACCGACAGGCGTTATGGCTACACCTTC. It yields the protein CAGTDRRYGYTF.

The chain employs TRBV7-9 and TRBJ1-2; D gene unclear. V was trimmed by 1 base and J by 4 bases, leaving 10 bases between them. CDR3 length: 14 amino acids. CDR1 SEHNR and CDR2 FQNEAQ come from the germline V gene (reference sequence). Here the CDR3 DNA reads TGTGCCAGCAGCTTAGTGGCAGGTCTCTATGGCTACACCTTC. It codes for CASSLVAGLYGYTF.

The chain carries TRBV10-2 and TRBJ1-3; a weak D match, TRBD1 (6 bases). Germline CDR1 and CDR2: WSHSY and SAAADI. CDR3 length equals 15 residues. Trimming left V 7 bases short and J 0 bases short, with 13 bases between. The chain's CDR3 is CASIPGTNSGNTIYF. In DNA form, the CDR3 reads TGCGCCAGCATCCCCGGGACAAACTCTGGAAACACCATATATTTT.

This chain connects TRBV4-1 to TRBJ2-7; TRBD1 might be the D (5 bases). V was pared by 1 base and J by 0 bases, with 10 bases between. CDR3 length: 15 amino acids. Per germline, CDR1 MGHRA and CDR2 YSYEKL. The CDR3 loop reads CASSQGADISYEQYF. The CDR3 bases are TGCGCCAGCAGCCAAGGGGCGGACATCTCCTACGAGCAGTACTTC.

The chain links TRBV5-5 to TRBJ1-5, with D unclear. The CDR3 has 16 amino acids. Germline assignment: CDR1 SGHKS and CDR2 YYEKEE (reference sequence). V gave up 0 bases and J gave up 0 bases, with 10 bases separating them. CDR3: CASSLGVVISNQPQHF. DNA for the CDR3: TGTGCCAGCAGCTTGGGAGTGGTTATTAGCAATCAGCCCCAGCATTTT.

The chain links TRBV13 to TRBJ1-3; 7 nucleotides line up with TRBD1. CDR3 length: 15 residues. Trimming at V came to 5 bases and at J to 4 bases, leaving 8 bases not matched to a gene. Germline CDR1 reads PRHDT; CDR2 reads FYEKMQ (reference sequence). CDR3 in amino acids: CASSGTVSAGNTIYF. The DNA for the CDR3 is TGTGCCAGCAGCGGGACAGTATCTGCCGGAAACACCATATATTTT.

The genes are TRBV7-9 and TRBJ1-2, with 7 bases fitting TRBD1. Germline V gene data show CDR1 as SEHNR and CDR2 as FQNEAQ (reference sequence). The CDR3 is made up of 15 amino acids. The V segment lost 4 bases and the J segment 5 bases; nucleotides outside the gene matches: 10. The CDR3 DNA sequence: TGTGCCAGCAGCTCTAGGCAGGGGGAGTATTATGGCTACACCTTC. Its translation: CASSSRQGEYYGYTF.

Here the CDR3 DNA reads TGTGCCAGCCGGGATCGATGGGCCGGGGAGCTGTTTTTT. It translates to CASRDRWAGELFF. The J gene is TRBJ2-2, the V gene TRBV3-1 (or the pseudogene TRBV3-2); TRBD2 might be the D (5 bases). The CDR3 sequence is 13 residues long. V was pared by 8 bases and J by 6 bases, with 13 bases between. Germline assignment: CDR1 LGHDT and CDR2 YNNKEL (reference sequence).

V usage is TRBV5-4 and J usage is TRBJ1-5; D gene ambiguous. Germline V CDR1 and CDR2: SGHNT, YYREEE (reference sequence). The CDR3 totals 13 residues. Trimming removed 5 bases from V and 4 bases from J, with 10 bases in between. Written as DNA, the CDR3 is TGTGCCAGCAGTTCGGGGTGGAATCAGCCCCAGCATTTT. It translates to CASSSGWNQPQHF.

J is TRBJ2-7 and V is TRBV5-5; D is undetermined. The germline V and J ends were trimmed by 0 bases and 1 base, with 11 bases remaining between them. The CDR3 is made up of 15 amino acids. Germline-derived CDR1 and CDR2 are SGHKS and YYEKEE (reference sequence). This CDR3 is CASSLGPGKSYEQYF. CDR3 DNA sequence: TGTGCCAGCAGCTTGGGGCCAGGAAAGTCCTACGAGCAGTACTTC.

Concerning this clone: Other DNA sequences of this sample code for an identical CDR3. The V and J genes are TRBV5-1 and TRBJ2-7; 8 nucleotides match TRBD2. CDR1 and CDR2 (germline): SGHRS, YFSETQ. The CDR3 has 14 residues. V was pared by 0 bases and J by 2 bases, with 1 base of the junction left unmatched. The CDR3 region is CASSLAGGPYEQYF. DNA of the CDR3: TGCGCCAGCAGCTTGGCGGGGGGGCCCTACGAGCAGTACTTC.

The gene calls are TRBV5-6 and TRBJ2-7, with 10 bases matching TRBD1. After removal of 2 bases from V and 8 bases from J, the junction contained 13 bases not matched to a gene. The germline V gene has CDR1 SGHDT and CDR2 YYEEEE. The CDR3 runs to 16 residues. The CDR3 sequence is CASSFYEGQGIYKQYF. Here the CDR3 DNA reads TGTGCCAGCAGCTTTTACGAGGGACAGGGGATTTACAAGCAGTACTTC.

The CDR3, as DNA: TGTGCCAGCAGTTTGCTCACATACAATGAGCAGTTCTTC. Amino acids: CASSLLTYNEQFF. The V and J genes are TRBV12-3 or TRBV12-4 and TRBJ2-1; D remains ambiguous. V shed 3 bases and J shed 4 bases, with 7 bases lying between them. The CDR3 contains 13 residues.

This chain uses TRBV7-6 with TRBJ1-1; 7 bases line up with TRBD1. The CDR3 spans 16 residues. The ends lost 4 bases at V and 1 base at J; junction bases unmatched: 9. Looked up from germline, CDR1 is SGHVS and CDR2 is FNYEAQ. The CDR3 region is CASSWSGTATNTEAFF. CDR3 sequence (DNA): TGTGCCAGCAGCTGGTCCGGGACAGCCACGAACACTGAAGCTTTCTTT. Looking up the rest from reference TRBV7-6 and TRBJ1-1 gives the full variable domain: GAGVSQSPRYKVTKRGQDVALRCDPISGHVSLYWYRQALGQGPEFLTYFNYEAQQDKSGLPNDRFSAERPEGSISTLTIQRTEQRDSAMYRCASSWSGTATNTEAFFGQGTRLTVV.

V usage is TRBV18 and J usage is TRBJ1-4; D is uncertain. Germline-derived CDR1 and CDR2 are KGHSH and LQKENI. V was clipped by 5 bases and J by 8 bases, with 9 bases between them. This CDR3 is 12 amino acids long. The DNA of the CDR3 is TGTGCCAGCTCATCCCACGGGGAAAAACTGTTTTTT. This codes for CASSSHGEKLFF.